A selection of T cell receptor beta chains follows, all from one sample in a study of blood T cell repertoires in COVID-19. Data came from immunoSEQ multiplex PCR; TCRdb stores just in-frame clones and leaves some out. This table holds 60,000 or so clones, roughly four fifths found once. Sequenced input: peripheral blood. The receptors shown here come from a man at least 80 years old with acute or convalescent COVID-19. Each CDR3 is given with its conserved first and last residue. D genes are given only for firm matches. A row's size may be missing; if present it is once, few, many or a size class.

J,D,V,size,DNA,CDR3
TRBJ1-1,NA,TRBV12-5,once,TGTGCTAGTGGTCAAAACCCGCCGGGGGGCATAGCTTTCTTT,CASGQNPPGGIAFF
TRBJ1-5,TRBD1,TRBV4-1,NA,TGCGCCAGCAGCCAAGTTTTCAGGGGGCTGGATCAGCCCCAGCATTTT,CASSQVFRGLDQPQHF
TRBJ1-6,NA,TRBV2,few,TGTGCCAGCAGCCGTTCTTCTTCGGGTTCACCCCTCCACTTT,CASSRSSSGSPLHF
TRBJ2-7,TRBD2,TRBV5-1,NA,TGCGCCAGCAGCTTGACCCCTACTAGCGGGAGATTCTACGAGCAGTACTTC,CASSLTPTSGRFYEQYF
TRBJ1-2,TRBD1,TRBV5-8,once,TGTGCCAGCAGCTTAGTACGGTGGACAGGGGGAAACTATGGCTACACCTTC,CASSLVRWTGGNYGYTF
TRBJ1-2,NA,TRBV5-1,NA,TGCGCCAGCAGCTTGGTGGCAGGTGAGAACTATGGCTACACCTTC,CASSLVAGENYGYTF
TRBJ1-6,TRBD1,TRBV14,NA,TGTGCCAGCAGCGACGACAGGGTTAATTCACCCCTCCACTTT,CASSDDRVNSPLHF
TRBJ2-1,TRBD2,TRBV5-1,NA,TGCGCCAGCAGCTTGGCGACCTACACTAGCGGATACAATGAGCAGTTCTTC,CASSLATYTSGYNEQFF
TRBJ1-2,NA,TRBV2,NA,TGTGCCAGCAGGGCCGAGGTAGACGACACCTTC,CASRAEVDDTF
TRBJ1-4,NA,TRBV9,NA,TGTGCCAGCAGCGTAGGGGGGCTAACTAATGAAAAACTGTTTTTT,CASSVGGLTNEKLFF
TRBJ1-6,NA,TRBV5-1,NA,TGCGCCAGCAGCTTGGAAGGGACTCGCGGGAATCCCCTCCACTTT,CASSLEGTRGNPLHF
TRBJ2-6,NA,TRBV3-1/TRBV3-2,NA,TGTGCCAGCAGCCAAGATCTTGTGGGGAGCTCAGGGGCCAACGTCCTGACTTTC,CASSQDLVGSSGANVLTF
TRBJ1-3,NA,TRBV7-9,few,TGTGCCAGCAGAGACAGCGGAAACACCATATATTTT,CASRDSGNTIYF
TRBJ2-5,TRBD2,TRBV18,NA,TGTGCCAGCTCACCCTTCGGACTAGCGGGGGGGCAAGAGACCCAGTACTTC,CASSPFGLAGGQETQYF
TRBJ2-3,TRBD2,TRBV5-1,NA,TGCGCCAGCAGCTTGCTAGCGGGAGCCACAGATACGCAGTATTTT,CASSLLAGATDTQYF
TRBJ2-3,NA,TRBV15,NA,TGTGCCACCAGCAGAGAACTAGCTAGCACAGATACGCAGTATTTT,CATSRELASTDTQYF